Reported below is one TCR beta chain. The antigen is not known. The sample comes from a study of T cell responses to AZD1222 COVID-19 vaccine. Points from the study as a whole: Repertoires were obtained solely post-peak T cell response. Distributed over spike, vaccine-associated CD4 TCRs predominated at 160-218 and 743-854. Clonal diversity may have been underestimated in mostly white British donors. Rises in breadth and depth of Spike-specific TCRs came after two AZD1222 doses.

The repertoire was sequenced with immunoSEQ multiplex PCR; TCRdb's copy has only in-frame clones and lacks some. Among some 170,000 clones listed, around nine tenths were seen once. Germline V lookup: CDR1 SGHRS, CDR2 YFSETQ. V was cut by 2 bases and J by 10 bases, with 13 bases left in between. The CDR3 runs 14 residues. The sequence came from an adult in good health. This specimen consisted of peripheral blood, obtained on day 0 of AZD1222 vaccination. The genes are TRBV5-1 and TRBJ1-6; the D is unclear. The CDR3 nucleotides are TGCGCCAGCAGCTTATCAGGATCCGGGTCACCCCTCCACTTT. It codes for CASSLSGSGSPLHF. Using reference TRBV5-1 and TRBJ1-6 for the parts outside the CDR3, the full variable domain is KAGVTQTPRYLIKTRGQQVTLSCSPISGHRSVSWYQQTPGQGLQFLFEYFSETQRNKGNFPGRFSGRQFSNSRSEMNVSTLELGDSALYLCASSLSGSGSPLHFGNGTRLTVT.